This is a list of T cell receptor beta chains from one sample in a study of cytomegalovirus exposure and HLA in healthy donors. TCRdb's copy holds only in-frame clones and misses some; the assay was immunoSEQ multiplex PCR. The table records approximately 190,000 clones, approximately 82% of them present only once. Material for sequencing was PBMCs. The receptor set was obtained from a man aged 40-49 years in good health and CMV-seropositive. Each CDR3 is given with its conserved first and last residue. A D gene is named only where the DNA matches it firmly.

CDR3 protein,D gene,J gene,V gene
CASSPRRASSTPLHF,NA,TRBJ1-6,TRBV19
CASSLWSYNEQFF,NA,TRBJ2-1,TRBV7-9
CASAGQGSGELFF,TRBD1,TRBJ2-2,TRBV5-1
CAWDQGGTEAFF,TRBD1,TRBJ1-1,TRBV30
CASRDSLNEKLFF,NA,TRBJ1-4,TRBV6-6
CASSWTAGADTQYF,NA,TRBJ2-3,TRBV27
CASSSGGANYGYTF,TRBD1,TRBJ1-2,TRBV5-4
CASSAKTGTAIYYEQYF,TRBD1,TRBJ2-7,TRBV9
CAPGGYNEQFF,NA,TRBJ2-1,TRBV7-7
CASGGDWNSNQPQHF,TRBD1,TRBJ1-5,TRBV19
CASGPPDTRTLYEQYF,NA,TRBJ2-7,TRBV12-5
CASSLVGGNSYEQYF,NA,TRBJ2-7,TRBV5-4
CARAGETQYF,NA,TRBJ2-5,TRBV5-1
CASPGQGPGGTGELFF,TRBD1,TRBJ2-2,TRBV2
CASGGSSGNTIYF,NA,TRBJ1-3,TRBV6-1
CASSLDPAGYGYTF,NA,TRBJ1-2,TRBV5-4
CASSYRTGWNTGELFF,TRBD1,TRBJ2-2,TRBV6-5
CASSLESSNYDYTF,NA,TRBJ1-2,TRBV7-9